This T cell receptor (beta chain) was sequenced during a study of T-cell memory formation after mild COVID-19. The overall study: Most TCR clusters belonged to a single donor.

About this clonotype itself: What it recognizes is unknown.

V gave up 3 bases and J gave up 1 base; unmatched junction bases: 4. This CDR3 has 16 residues. The germline V gene has CDR1 LNHNV and CDR2 YYDKDF (reference sequence). TCRdb used MiXCR to reprocess the 5' RACE reads, holding one entry per CDR3 protein. Counted here are 200,000 to 250,000 distinct CDR3 sequences, around 8.8% occurring once; the ten biggest clones make up roughly 4%. Overall study results and limits: There were some responding clones in pre-infection memory, which suggested that cross-reactive memory had joined. Clones shrinking from day 15 to 85 showed even CD4/CD8 mixes; later expanders tilted CD4+. Researchers report contracting CD4+ clones mostly in CM and EM, with CD8+ clones in EMRA.

The source is a man younger than 30 who had mild COVID-19 (a few samples of this study predate the infection). Cell type and time point are not known. What was sequenced was PBMCs or a T cell subset sorted from them (not recorded which). The V gene is TRBV15, the J gene TRBJ1-5; 9 nucleotides align to TRBD1. CDR3 in amino acids: CATSRGQGWSNQPQHF. The DNA for the CDR3 is TGTGCCACCAGCAGGGGACAGGGCTGGAGCAATCAGCCCCAGCATTTT. The full variable domain, rest sourced from reference TRBV15 and TRBJ1-5, is DAMVIQNPRYQVTQFGKPVTLSCSQTLNHNVMYWYQQKSSQAPKLLFHYYDKDFNNEADTPDNFQSRRPNTSFCFLDIRSPGLGDTAMYLCATSRGQGWSNQPQHFGDGTRLSIL.